This entry lists 2 T cell receptor beta chains sequenced from one sample in a study of CD8+ T cells in alopecia areata. Treatment denoted: oral pan-JAK inhibitor, 5-10 mg twice daily. Reverse transcription of extracted RNA yielded cDNA, which provided the sequencing template. TCRdb's copy holds only in-frame clones and misses some; the assay was immunoSEQ multiplex PCR. The top ten hold more than 0.7% of the sample, which has about 160,000 clones, about three fifths seen once. The material sequenced was CD4+ T cells sorted from blood, taken at week 4, from a patient treated with tofacitinib. Source of these receptors: a human donor with alopecia areata.

The CDR3 region is CAWSGQGARGYTF. CDR3 nucleotides: TGTGCCTGGAGCGGACAGGGGGCGAGGGGCTACACCTTC. V gene TRBV30 combines with J gene TRBJ1-2; 11 nucleotides agree with TRBD1. This CDR3 comprises 13 residues. Germline lookup yields CDR1 GTSNPN and CDR2 SVGIG (reference sequence). Losses at the gene ends were 3 bases for V and 8 bases for J; bases not matched to a gene: 5.

To note about this clone: The same CDR3 also results from other DNA sequences found in this sample. The genes are TRBV29-1 and TRBJ1-1; D perhaps matches TRBD1 (5 bases). The germline V and J ends were trimmed by 6 bases and 1 base, with 6 bases remaining between them. Germline V gene sequence: CDR1 SQVTM, CDR2 ANQGSEA. This CDR3 region has 11 residues. The CDR3 here is CSVRGNTEAFF. CDR3 coding DNA: TGCAGCGTAAGGGGGAACACTGAAGCTTTCTTT.